A selection of T cell receptor beta chains follows, all from one sample in a study of T-cell reconstitution after alpha-beta-depleted transplantation in children. A single record per CDR3 protein comes from TCRdb applying MiXCR to the PCR reads. Of a few hundred thousand distinct CDR3 sequences listed, more than 7.5% are singletons. Sequenced here: PBMCs from the stem cell graft donor, sampled from the stem cell graft. The receptors stem from a human donor who donated a stem cell graft to a child with SCID. CDR3s include the opening cysteine and the closing phenylalanine or tryptophan. D genes are given only for firm matches. The size of a clone is reported for some rows only, either as once, few or many, or as a class for expanded clones.

v_call	clone_size	j_call	d_call	cdr3_aa	cdr3_nt
TRBV20-1	-	TRBJ1-6	-	CCARDATGPSSYNSPLHF	TGCTGTGCTAGAGATGCCACAGGGCCTAGCTCCTATAATTCACCCCTCCACTTT
TRBV12-3/TRBV12-4	few	TRBJ1-1	-	CATKLDILNTEAFF	TGTGCCACCAAACTGGACATTTTGAACACTGAAGCTTTCTTT
TRBV20-1	many	TRBJ1-1	-	CSARDPGAHTEAFF	TGCAGTGCTAGAGATCCAGGGGCGCATACTGAAGCTTTCTTT
TRBV7-2	-	TRBJ1-2	-	CASSLEGQANYGYTF	TGTGCCAGCAGCTTAGAAGGTCAGGCTAACTATGGCTACACCTTC
TRBV20-1	many	TRBJ1-2	-	CRSASNYGYTF	TGCAGGTCCGCCTCTAACTATGGCTACACCTTC
TRBV28	many	TRBJ2-7	-	CASSLSPLEQYF	TGTGCCAGCAGTCTTAGTCCCCTCGAGCAGTACTTC
TRBV5-1	many	TRBJ1-2	-	CASSLLDSNYGYTF	TGCGCCAGCAGCTTGTTGGACTCTAACTATGGCTACACCTTC
TRBV27	many	TRBJ2-2	-	CASSPRGGNTGELFF	TGTGCCAGCAGTCCTCGAGGAGGGAACACCGGGGAGCTGTTTTTT
TRBV12-3/TRBV12-4	many	TRBJ2-1	TRBD1	CASSADRAFYNEQFF	TGTGCCAGCAGTGCGGACAGGGCTTTTTACAATGAGCAGTTCTTC
TRBV20-1	once	TRBJ2-2	TRBD1	CSANRDSRGELFF	TGCAGTGCTAACCGGGACAGCCGCGGGGAGCTGTTTTTT
TRBV18	many	TRBJ2-4	-	CASCLGQSNIQYF	TGTGCCAGCTGCTTGGGACAATCGAACATTCAGTACTTC
TRBV11-2	many	TRBJ2-3	-	CASSRTDRTDTQYF	TGTGCCAGCAGCCGGACCGATCGGACAGATACGCAGTATTTT
TRBV4-3	many	TRBJ2-1	-	CASSQVLDNEQFF	TGCGCCAGCAGCCAAGTATTGGACAATGAGCAGTTCTTC
TRBV28	many	TRBJ2-3	-	CASSLAGPAFMDTQYF	TGTGCCAGCAGTTTAGCGGGACCAGCTTTTATGGATACGCAGTATTTT
TRBV5-5	many	TRBJ2-3	-	CASTLGGAHRTDTQYF	TGTGCCAGCACCCTGGGGGGGGCGCATCGCACAGATACGCAGTATTTT
TRBV29-1	many	TRBJ1-5	-	CSVGESGDQPQHF	TGCAGCGTTGGGGAATCGGGCGATCAGCCCCAGCATTTT
TRBV6-2/TRBV6-3	many	TRBJ2-1	TRBD2	CASSPPSGGTYNEQFF	TGTGCCAGCAGCCCTCCTAGCGGGGGAACCTACAATGAGCAGTTCTTC
TRBV7-9	many	TRBJ1-1	-	CASSFGGTLNTEAFF	TGTGCCAGCAGCTTTGGCGGGACCTTGAACACTGAAGCTTTCTTT
TRBV5-1	many	TRBJ2-2	TRBD2	CASSLDSRGGARGGELFF	TGCGCCAGCAGCTTGGATTCTCGCGGGGGGGCCCGAGGCGGGGAGCTGTTTTTT
TRBV7-3	few	TRBJ2-7	-	CASSTGTDVSEQYF	TGTGCCAGCAGCACCGGGACGGACGTCAGCGAGCAGTACTTC
TRBV20-1	many	TRBJ1-4	TRBD1	CSSRGTNEKLFF	TGCAGTTCCAGGGGGACTAATGAAAAACTGTTTTTT
TRBV5-1	few	TRBJ1-2	TRBD1	CASRSMTGGNYGYTF	TGCGCCAGCAGATCGATGACAGGGGGCAACTATGGCTACACCTTC
TRBV28	many	TRBJ1-6	-	CASSRPPSPLHF	TGTGCCAGCAGTCGCCCCCCCTCACCCCTCCACTTT
TRBV6-1	many	TRBJ1-6	-	CASRRGSPSSYNSPLHF	TGTGCCAGCAGAAGGGGCTCCCCGAGCTCCTATAATTCACCCCTCCACTTT
TRBV4-1	many	TRBJ2-1	-	CASSQERSAYNEQFF	TGCGCCAGCAGCCAAGAAAGGTCAGCCTACAATGAGCAGTTCTTC
TRBV4-1	many	TRBJ1-2	-	CASSQAITGSPYGYTF	TGCGCCAGCAGCCAGGCTATCACGGGGAGTCCCTATGGCTACACCTTC
TRBV3-1	many	TRBJ2-7	-	CASSHVTGNEQYF	TGTGCCAGCAGCCACGTAACAGGGAACGAGCAGTACTTC
TRBV5-1	many	TRBJ2-3	-	CASTPPGTDTQYF	TGCGCCAGCACCCCCCCGGGGACAGATACGCAGTATTTT
TRBV24-1	few	TRBJ2-3	-	CATSYFIVGGPTGRNADTQYF	TGTGCCACCAGTTATTTTATCGTAGGGGGACCCACCGGGAGGAACGCAGATACGCAGTATTTT
TRBV29-1	many	TRBJ2-5	TRBD1	CSVGQGETQYF	TGCAGCGTCGGACAGGGAGAGACCCAGTACTTC
TRBV30	once	TRBJ2-7	-	CAWSRKGSYEQYF	TGTGCCTGGAGTCGTAAGGGCTCCTACGAGCAGTACTTC
TRBV12-3/TRBV12-4	many	TRBJ2-3	-	CASSTLLSTDTQYF	TGTGCCAGCAGTACCCTCCTAAGCACAGATACGCAGTATTTT
TRBV5-1	many	TRBJ1-3	-	CASSLAGVGNTIYF	TGCGCCAGCAGCTTGGCGGGGGTCGGAAACACCATATATTTT
TRBV5-1	-	TRBJ2-7	TRBD2	CASSLDPAGTYEQYF	TGCGCCAGCAGCTTGGATCCAGCGGGGACCTACGAGCAGTACTTC
TRBV5-1	many	TRBJ1-1	-	CASSLGGRSNTEAFF	TGCGCCAGCAGCTTGGGCGGACGATCGAACACTGAAGCTTTCTTT